The entry below gives a single T cell receptor beta chain sequence along with its context. The record originates from a study of blood T cell repertoires in COVID-19. About the study: Acute-phase and convalescent COVID-19 samples originated in the United States, Italy and Spain.

Repertoires were generated with immunoSEQ multiplex PCR, while TCRdb's copy carries only in-frame clones and drops some. The sample holds approximately 270,000 clones; around nine tenths are singletons and the top ten take about 8.8%. CDR1 and CDR2 from the germline V gene are SNHLY and FYNNEI. J was trimmed by 4 bases and V by 5 bases; bases with no gene match: 3. CDR3 length: 15 residues. This chain joins TRBV2 and TRBJ1-3; TRBD1 aligns across 12 bases. The TCR originated in a man between 35 and 55 years old with active or convalescent COVID-19. The sample comprised peripheral blood. CDR3 sequence: CASSKGQGAGNTIYF. The CDR3 bases are TGTGCCAGCAGTAAGGGACAGGGGGCAGGAAACACCATATATTTT.